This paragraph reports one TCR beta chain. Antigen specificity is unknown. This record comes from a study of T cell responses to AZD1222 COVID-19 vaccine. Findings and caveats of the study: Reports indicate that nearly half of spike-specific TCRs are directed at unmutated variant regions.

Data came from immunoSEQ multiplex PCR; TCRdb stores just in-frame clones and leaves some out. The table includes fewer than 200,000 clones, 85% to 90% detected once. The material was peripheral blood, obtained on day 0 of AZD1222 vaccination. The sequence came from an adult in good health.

The CDR3 nucleotides read TGTGCCAGCAGTTCCCTAGCGGGAGTCCTAAGACGCTACGAGCAGTACTTC. Its protein product is CASSSLAGVLRRYEQYF. This sequence joins TRBV27 and TRBJ2-7, with 10 positions matching TRBD2. The germline V gene has CDR1 MNHEY and CDR2 SMNVEV (reference sequence). The CDR3 loop spans 17 amino acids. V dropped 4 bases and J dropped 3; count of bases not matched to a gene: 12.